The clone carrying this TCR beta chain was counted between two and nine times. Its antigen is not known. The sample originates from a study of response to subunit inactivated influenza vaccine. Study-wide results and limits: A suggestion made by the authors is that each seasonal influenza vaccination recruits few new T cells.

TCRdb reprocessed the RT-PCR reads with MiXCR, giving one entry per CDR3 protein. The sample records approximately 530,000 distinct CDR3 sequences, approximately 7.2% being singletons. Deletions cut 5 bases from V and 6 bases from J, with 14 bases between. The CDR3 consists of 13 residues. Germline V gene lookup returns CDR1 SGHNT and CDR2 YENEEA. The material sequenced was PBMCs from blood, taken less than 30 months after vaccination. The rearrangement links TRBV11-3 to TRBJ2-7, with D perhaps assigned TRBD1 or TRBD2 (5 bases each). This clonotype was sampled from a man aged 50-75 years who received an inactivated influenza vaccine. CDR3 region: CASSRRGDGEQYF. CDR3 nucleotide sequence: TGTGCCAGCAGCCGAAGAGGGGACGGCGAGCAGTACTTC.